This paragraph reports one T cell receptor (beta chain). Its antigen is not identified. V gave up 6 bases and J gave up 0 bases, with 15 bases separating them. Germline assignment: CDR1 KGHSH and CDR2 LQKENI. There are 17 residues in the CDR3. The primer mix had 60 Vbeta and 13 Jbeta primers. Sequencing was performed with immunoSEQ multiplex PCR; in TCRdb, only in-frame clones are kept and a portion is missing. The repertoire consists of some 190,000 clones, with 75% to 90% occurring once and the leading ten covering 1%. The data were taken from a study of cytomegalovirus exposure and HLA in healthy donors. Regarding the study as a whole: Common viral pathogens (according to a later analysis) appeared linked to several of the most significant clusters.

The chain couples TRBV18 to TRBJ2-6; D unresolved. Sequencing input: PBMCs. The sequence was obtained from a boy aged 2 to 10 in good health and CMV-seronegative. The CDR3 DNA reads TGTGCCAGCTCCCCTCTAACAGCCTCCTCTGGGGCCAACGTCCTGACTTTC. Protein product: CASSPLTASSGANVLTF. Drawing the rest from reference TRBV18 and TRBJ2-6, the complete variable domain is NAGVMQNPRHLVRRRGQEARLRCSPMKGHSHVYWYRQLPEEGLKFMVYLQKENIIDESGMPKERFSAEFPKEGPSILRIQQVVRGDSAAYFCASSPLTASSGANVLTFGAGSRLTVL.